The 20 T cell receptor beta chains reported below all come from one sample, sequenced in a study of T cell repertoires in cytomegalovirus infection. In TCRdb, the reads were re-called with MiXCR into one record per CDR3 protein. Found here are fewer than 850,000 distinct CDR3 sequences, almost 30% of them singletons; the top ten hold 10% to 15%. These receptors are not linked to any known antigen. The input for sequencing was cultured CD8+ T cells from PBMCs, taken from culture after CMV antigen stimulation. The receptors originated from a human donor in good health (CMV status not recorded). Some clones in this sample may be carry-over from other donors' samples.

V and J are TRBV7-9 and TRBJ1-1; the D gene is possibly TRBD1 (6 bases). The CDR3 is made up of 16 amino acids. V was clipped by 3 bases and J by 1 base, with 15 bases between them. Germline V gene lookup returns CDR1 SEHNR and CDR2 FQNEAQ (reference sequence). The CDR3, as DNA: TGTGCCAGCAGCTTTGTCGTTGCCAGGGGGAACACTGAAGCTTTCTTT. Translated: CASSFVVARGNTEAFF.

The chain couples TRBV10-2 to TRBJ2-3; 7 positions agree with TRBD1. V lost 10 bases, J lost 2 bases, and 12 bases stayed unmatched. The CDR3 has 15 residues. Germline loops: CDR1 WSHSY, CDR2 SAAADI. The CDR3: CATCTGEYSTDTQYF. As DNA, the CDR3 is TGCGCCACCTGCACAGGGGAATATTCCACAGATACGCAGTATTTT.

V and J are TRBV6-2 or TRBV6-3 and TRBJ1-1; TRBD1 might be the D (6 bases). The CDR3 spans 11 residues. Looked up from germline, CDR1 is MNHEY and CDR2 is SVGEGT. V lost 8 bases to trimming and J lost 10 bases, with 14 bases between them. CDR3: CASGGHPLAFF. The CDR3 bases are TGTGCCAGCGGGGGCCATCCTCTAGCTTTCTTT.

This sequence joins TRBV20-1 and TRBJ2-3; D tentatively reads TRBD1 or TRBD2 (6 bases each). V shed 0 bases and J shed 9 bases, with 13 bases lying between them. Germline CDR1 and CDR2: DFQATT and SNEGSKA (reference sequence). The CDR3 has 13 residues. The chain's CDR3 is CSAREAGTRTQYF. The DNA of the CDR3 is TGCAGTGCTAGAGAGGCGGGGACACGGACGCAGTATTTT.

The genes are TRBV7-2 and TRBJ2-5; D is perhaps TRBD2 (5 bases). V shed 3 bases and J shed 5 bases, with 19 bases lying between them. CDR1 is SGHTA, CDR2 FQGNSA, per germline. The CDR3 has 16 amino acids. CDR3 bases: TGTGCCAGCAGCTTCGCAGGCCTAGGAGGCGGGGAGACCCAGTACTTC. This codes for CASSFAGLGGGETQYF.

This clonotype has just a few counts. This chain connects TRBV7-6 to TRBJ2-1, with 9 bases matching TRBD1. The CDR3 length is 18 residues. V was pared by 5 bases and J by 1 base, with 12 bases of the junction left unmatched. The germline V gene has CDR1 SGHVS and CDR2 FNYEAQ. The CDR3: CASSPPALDRGSYNEQFF. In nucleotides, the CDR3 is TGTGCCAGCAGCCCCCCCGCACTAGACAGGGGGTCCTACAATGAGCAGTTCTTC.

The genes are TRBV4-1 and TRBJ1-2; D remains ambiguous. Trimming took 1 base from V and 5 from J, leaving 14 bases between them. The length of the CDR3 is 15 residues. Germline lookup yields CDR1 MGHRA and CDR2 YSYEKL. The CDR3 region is CASSQAQAGPYGYTF. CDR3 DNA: TGCGCCAGCAGCCAAGCCCAGGCAGGACCTTATGGCTACACCTTC.

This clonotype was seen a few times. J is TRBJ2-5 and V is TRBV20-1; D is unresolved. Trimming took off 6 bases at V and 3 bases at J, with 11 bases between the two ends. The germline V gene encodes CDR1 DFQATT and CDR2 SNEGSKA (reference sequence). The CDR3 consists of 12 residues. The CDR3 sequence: CSAPQREETQYF. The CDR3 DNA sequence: TGCAGTGCACCACAAAGGGAAGAGACCCAGTACTTC.

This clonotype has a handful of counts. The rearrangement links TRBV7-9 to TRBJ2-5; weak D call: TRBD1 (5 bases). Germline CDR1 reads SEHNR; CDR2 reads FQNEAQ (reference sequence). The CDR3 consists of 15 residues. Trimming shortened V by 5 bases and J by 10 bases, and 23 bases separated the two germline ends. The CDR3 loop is CASSTIDGAAWDQYF. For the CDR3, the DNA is TGTGCCAGCAGCACCATCGATGGGGCAGCCTGGGACCAGTACTTC.

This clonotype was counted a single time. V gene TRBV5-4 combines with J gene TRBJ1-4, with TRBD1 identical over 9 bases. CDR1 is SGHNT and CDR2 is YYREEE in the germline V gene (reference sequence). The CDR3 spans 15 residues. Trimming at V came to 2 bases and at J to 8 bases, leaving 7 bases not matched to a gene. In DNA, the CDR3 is TGTGCCAGCAGCTTTCGGACAGGGGAATACGAAAAACTGTTTTTT. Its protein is CASSFRTGEYEKLFF.

CDR3 sequence reads: CASSLSRRAYEQYV. Written as DNA, the CDR3 is TGTGCCAGCAGTTTATCCAGGAGAGCCTACGAGCAGTACGTC. The chain recombines TRBV28 with TRBJ2-7; D is uncertain. V dropped 1 base and J dropped 2 bases, with 9 bases sitting between them. The CDR3 sequence is 14 residues long. The germline V gene encodes CDR1 MDHEN and CDR2 SYDVKM.

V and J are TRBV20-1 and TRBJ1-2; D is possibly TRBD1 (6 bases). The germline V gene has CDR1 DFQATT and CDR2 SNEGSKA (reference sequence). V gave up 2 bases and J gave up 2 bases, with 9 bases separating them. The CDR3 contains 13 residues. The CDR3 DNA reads TGCAGTGCTAGACAGGGGCAAAACTATGGCTACACCTTC. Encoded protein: CSARQGQNYGYTF.

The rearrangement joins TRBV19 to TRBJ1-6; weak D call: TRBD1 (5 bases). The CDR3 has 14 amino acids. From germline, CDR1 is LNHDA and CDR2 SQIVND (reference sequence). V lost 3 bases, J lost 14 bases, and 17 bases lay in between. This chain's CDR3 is CASSMGREVQALHF. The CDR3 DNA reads TGTGCCAGTAGTATGGGACGGGAAGTTCAGGCCCTCCACTTT.

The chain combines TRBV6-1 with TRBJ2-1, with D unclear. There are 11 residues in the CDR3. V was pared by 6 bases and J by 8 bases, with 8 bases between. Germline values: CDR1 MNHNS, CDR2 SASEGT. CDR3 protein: CASRAIDEQFF. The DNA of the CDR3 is TGTGCCAGCAGAGCTATCGATGAGCAGTTCTTC.

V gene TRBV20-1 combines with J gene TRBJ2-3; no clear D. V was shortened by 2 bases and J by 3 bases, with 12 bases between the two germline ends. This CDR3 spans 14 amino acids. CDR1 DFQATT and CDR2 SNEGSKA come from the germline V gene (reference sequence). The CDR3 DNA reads TGCAGTGCTAGAAACTTGATGGGTACAGATACGCAGTATTTT. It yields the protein CSARNLMGTDTQYF.

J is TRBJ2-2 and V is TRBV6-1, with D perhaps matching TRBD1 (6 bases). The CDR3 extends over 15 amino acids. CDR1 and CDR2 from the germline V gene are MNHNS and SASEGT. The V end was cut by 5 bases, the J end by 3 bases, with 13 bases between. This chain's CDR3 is CASSTGYRDTGELFF. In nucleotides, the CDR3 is TGTGCCAGCAGTACAGGGTACCGTGACACCGGGGAGCTGTTTTTT.

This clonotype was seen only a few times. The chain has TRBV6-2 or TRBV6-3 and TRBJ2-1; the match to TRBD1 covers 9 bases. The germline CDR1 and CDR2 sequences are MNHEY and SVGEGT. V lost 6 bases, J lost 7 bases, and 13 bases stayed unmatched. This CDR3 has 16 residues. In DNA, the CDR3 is TGTGCCAGCAGACTTTGGAGGACAGGGGAAGAAAATGAGCAGTTCTTC. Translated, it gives CASRLWRTGEENEQFF.

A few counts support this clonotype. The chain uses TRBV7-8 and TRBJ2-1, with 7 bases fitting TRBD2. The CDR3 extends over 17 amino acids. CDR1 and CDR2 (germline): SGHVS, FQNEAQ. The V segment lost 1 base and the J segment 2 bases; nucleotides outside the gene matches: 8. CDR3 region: CASSLVLGGGAYNEQFF. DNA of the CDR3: TGTGCCAGCAGCTTAGTATTAGGCGGGGGAGCCTACAATGAGCAGTTCTTC.

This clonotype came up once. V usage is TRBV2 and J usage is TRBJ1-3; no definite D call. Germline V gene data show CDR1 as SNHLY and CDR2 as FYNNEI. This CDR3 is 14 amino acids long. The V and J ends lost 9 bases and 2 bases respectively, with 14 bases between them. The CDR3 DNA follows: TGTGCCAGGGGTACAGCAGGCCCTGGAAACACCATATATTTT. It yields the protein CARGTAGPGNTIYF.

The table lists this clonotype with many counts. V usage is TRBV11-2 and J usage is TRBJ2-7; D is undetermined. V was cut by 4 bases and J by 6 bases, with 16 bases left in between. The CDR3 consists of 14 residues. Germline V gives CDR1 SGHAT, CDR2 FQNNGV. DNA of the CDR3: TGTGCCAGCAGCTCCCCATGGGATCGTCTCGAGCAGTACGTC. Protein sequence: CASSSPWDRLEQYV.